This T cell receptor beta chain originates from a study of shared clonotypes between healthy human individuals. The CDR3 runs 18 residues. Germline lookup yields CDR1 SGHVS and CDR2 FNYEAQ. V lost 1 base and J 1 base, leaving 14 bases between the germline ends. Notes on the study in general: Sampling included only blood; tissue repertoires likely differ. Some naive CD4 clonotypes, roughly 4.7%, turned up in common across a handful of donors. Donor clonotype sharing was expected to depend on sequencing depth. The diversity represented, both genetic and in exposure history, was limited by few donors.

Sequencing used immunoSEQ multiplex PCR; TCRdb keeps in-frame clones, though not all of them. Among about 700,000 clones listed, about 91% were seen once. A remark on this clone: Its antigen is undetermined.

CD45RO-negative cells were positively selected for CCR7, leaving out terminally differentiated effector memory CD45RA+ cells. The V call is TRBV7-6, the J call TRBJ2-6; D may be TRBD1 (6 bases). The specimen was naive CD8+ T cells sorted from blood. The receptor's source is a man aged 30 to 39 in good health. CDR3 sequence: CASSLVKGQWSGANVLTF. In nucleotides, the CDR3 is TGTGCCAGCAGCTTAGTAAAGGGACAATGGTCTGGGGCCAACGTCCTGACTTTC.